Listed below are T cell receptor beta chains from one sample, sequenced in a study of CD8 T cells in Susac syndrome. Each CDR3 protein gets one entry after TCRdb re-called the immunoSEQ multiplex PCR reads with MiXCR. The table records 150,000 to 200,000 distinct CDR3 sequences, 90% to 95% of them present only once. Specimen: CD4+ T cells from PBMCs. These receptors came from a human donor with Susac syndrome. Both conserved end residues are part of each CDR3. The D gene is left open where the match is weak. Clone size appears in some rows only: once, few, many, or a class for an expanded clone.

CDR3nt	CDR3aa	d_gene	v_gene	abundance	j_gene
TGCAGTGCTAGCGGAATAGGACTGCAAGAGACCCAGTACTTC	CSASGIGLQETQYF	NA	TRBV20-1	NA	TRBJ2-5
TGTGCCAGCAGTGGGGGAGGAGAGGCAGGGGGCATTAATCAGCCCCAGCATTTT	CASSGGGEAGGINQPQHF	TRBD1	TRBV2	NA	TRBJ1-5
TGCAGTGCTGCGACGGAGAGCTCCTACAATGAGCAGTTCTTC	CSAATESSYNEQFF	NA	TRBV20-1	NA	TRBJ2-1
TGTGCCAGCAGTCTACCCTCGGGACAGGGTTTTCGTCAGCCCCAGCATTTT	CASSLPSGQGFRQPQHF	TRBD1	TRBV12-3/TRBV12-4	NA	TRBJ1-5
TGTGCCAGCAGTTTAGGGAGGGTAGGCACTGAAGCTTTCTTT	CASSLGRVGTEAFF	NA	TRBV12-3/TRBV12-4	NA	TRBJ1-1
TGTGCCAGCAGTGTGGCAGGGATGAACACTGAAGCTTTCTTT	CASSVAGMNTEAFF	NA	TRBV2	NA	TRBJ1-1
TGCGCCAGCAGCATAAACCCGGGACTCCGCCAAGAGACCCAGTACTTC	CASSINPGLRQETQYF	NA	TRBV4-1	NA	TRBJ2-5
TGTGCCAGCAGCCTCCCCCTCTCCTACAATGAGCAGTTCTTC	CASSLPLSYNEQFF	NA	TRBV5-6	once	TRBJ2-1
TGCAGTGCTGTTGGGACGGGGCAAGAGACCCAGTACTTC	CSAVGTGQETQYF	NA	TRBV20-1	NA	TRBJ2-5
TGTGCCAGCAGCCAAGATCACGTAGATACGCAGTATTTT	CASSQDHVDTQYF	NA	TRBV3-1	once	TRBJ2-3
TGTGCCTGGAGTGGGCATCAGAACACTGAAGCTTTCTTT	CAWSGHQNTEAFF	NA	TRBV30	NA	TRBJ1-1
TGTGCCAGCAGCCAGGGTGGGACTAGCGGGGGGCTCAATGAGCAGTTCTTC	CASSQGGTSGGLNEQFF	TRBD2	TRBV3-1	once	TRBJ2-1
TGTGCCAGCAGCCAAGTAAGAGGGGACCATTACGAGCAGTACTTC	CASSQVRGDHYEQYF	NA	TRBV3-1	NA	TRBJ2-7
TGCAGTGCTAGAGATCAGGGCGGCTATGGCTACACCTTC	CSARDQGGYGYTF	NA	TRBV20-1	few	TRBJ1-2
TGTGCCAGCAACGGGGACGGCAATAGCAATCAGCCCCAGCATTTT	CASNGDGNSNQPQHF	NA	TRBV6-2/TRBV6-3	once	TRBJ1-5
TGTGCCACCAGCCCGCCCCAGGGAACAGATACGCAGTATTTT	CATSPPQGTDTQYF	NA	TRBV24-1	NA	TRBJ2-3
TGCGCCAGCAGCTCGTCGGACAGGGGGTACTATGGCTACACCTTC	CASSSSDRGYYGYTF	TRBD1	TRBV5-1	few	TRBJ1-2
TGTGCCATCAGTGAAGTTTACGGGACTAGTTCAGAGCAGTTCTTC	CAISEVYGTSSEQFF	TRBD2	TRBV10-3	NA	TRBJ2-1
TGCAGTGCTAGAGGCGGGGGGCCCAACAATGAGCAGTTCTTC	CSARGGGPNNEQFF	TRBD2	TRBV20-1	NA	TRBJ2-1
TGTGCCAGCAGCTTAGAGTTAGCTGGCGGATATACGCAGTATTTT	CASSLELAGGYTQYF	NA	TRBV7-2	NA	TRBJ2-3
TGTGCCAGCAGTAAGGACAACTCCTATAATTCACCCCTCCACTTT	CASSKDNSYNSPLHF	NA	TRBV2	NA	TRBJ1-6
TGTGCCAGCAGTCCGGAAGTGGGATATGGCTACACCTTC	CASSPEVGYGYTF	NA	TRBV12-3/TRBV12-4	NA	TRBJ1-2
TGTGCCAGCAGATTACAGGGATTATTCACCGGGGAGCTGTTTTTT	CASRLQGLFTGELFF	NA	TRBV2	once	TRBJ2-2
TGTGCCTGGTCCAGCGGGGGGCTATACAATGAGCAGTTCTTC	CAWSSGGLYNEQFF	TRBD2	TRBV30	once	TRBJ2-1
TGCAGTGCTCCACTAGCGGGAGGACTCTCCTACGAGCAGTACTTC	CSAPLAGGLSYEQYF	TRBD2	TRBV20-1	NA	TRBJ2-7
TGTGCCTGGAGTGTACAAAGCGGGGACTACGAGCAGTACTTC	CAWSVQSGDYEQYF	TRBD2	TRBV30	few	TRBJ2-7
TGTGCCACCAGCAGAGAATCAGGGGCGGGCTACGAGCAGTACTTC	CATSRESGAGYEQYF	NA	TRBV15	NA	TRBJ2-7
TGCGCCAGCAGCCAAGGCGTGGAAACTAGAACCAAAAACATTCAGTACTTC	CASSQGVETRTKNIQYF	NA	TRBV4-1	NA	TRBJ2-4
TGCGCCAGCAGCTCTGCAGCATCAGGAAACGGGGAGCTGTTTTTT	CASSSAASGNGELFF	NA	TRBV5-1	few	TRBJ2-2
TGTGCCAGCAGCCCCCGGCCGGGCGGCTACGAGCAGTACTTC	CASSPRPGGYEQYF	NA	TRBV4-2	once	TRBJ2-7
TGTGCCAGCAGCCGCCTCGGTTCCTACAATGAGCAGTTCTTC	CASSRLGSYNEQFF	NA	TRBV14	NA	TRBJ2-1
TGTGCCAGCAGCCAAACAGGACTAGCGGAAGGCTACGAGCAGTACTTC	CASSQTGLAEGYEQYF	TRBD2	TRBV27	NA	TRBJ2-7
TGTGCCAGCAGCTCCCCCGGGACTAGCGGGGTCAGCACAGATACGCAGTATTTT	CASSSPGTSGVSTDTQYF	TRBD2	TRBV7-9	NA	TRBJ2-3
TGTGCCAGCTCCACGGGAGGAGATACGCAGTATTTT	CASSTGGDTQYF	TRBD2	TRBV18	NA	TRBJ2-3
TGCGCCAGCAGCTATGGACAAGTCTTCACCGGGGAGCTGTTTTTT	CASSYGQVFTGELFF	NA	TRBV5-1	once	TRBJ2-2
TGTGCCATCAGTGACCAGGGGAACACTGAAGCTTTCTTT	CAISDQGNTEAFF	NA	TRBV10-3	few	TRBJ1-1
TGTGCCAGCAGTACTCAAATCGGGGACTTCGAAGCTTTCTTT	CASSTQIGDFEAFF	NA	TRBV19	once	TRBJ1-1
TGTGCCAGCTCACAACTACTACAGGGGGCGGAGCAGTTCTTC	CASSQLLQGAEQFF	TRBD1	TRBV18	NA	TRBJ2-1
TGTGCCAGCAGCTTGGCGAATTTGGTAAACAATCAGCCCCAGCATTTT	CASSLANLVNNQPQHF	NA	TRBV5-5	NA	TRBJ1-5
TGTGCCAGTTACGGACTAGCGGGAGAGGGGCAGTACTTC	CASYGLAGEGQYF	TRBD2	TRBV6-5	NA	TRBJ2-7
TGCGCCAGCAGCTTGGTCCTAGCGGGAGCCAGTGAGCAGTTCTTC	CASSLVLAGASEQFF	TRBD2	TRBV5-1	NA	TRBJ2-1
TGTGCCAGCAGCTTAGATCCCCCGGGGACTGAAGCTTTCTTT	CASSLDPPGTEAFF	NA	TRBV7-9	few	TRBJ1-1
TGTGCCAGCAGCTTAGGCAGGTTCCCAACTAATGAAAAACTGTTTTTT	CASSLGRFPTNEKLFF	NA	TRBV7-8	NA	TRBJ1-4
TGTGCCACCAGTGACACAGGGGAAAATGAGCAGTTCTTC	CATSDTGENEQFF	TRBD1	TRBV24-1	NA	TRBJ2-1
TGCGCCAGCAGCTTGGAGGGCAGAAGAAAATATCAAGAGACCCAGTACTTC	CASSLEGRRKYQETQYF	NA	TRBV5-1	NA	TRBJ2-5
TGTGCCAGCAGTGAAGGGGGCAGGGGTAGTCAGCCCCAGCATTTT	CASSEGGRGSQPQHF	NA	TRBV6-1	NA	TRBJ1-5
TGTGCCAGCAGCGTAGACGGGACGGAATTCAATGAGCAGTTCTTC	CASSVDGTEFNEQFF	NA	TRBV7-9	NA	TRBJ2-1
TGTGCCAGCAGCCGAGGGGGACAGGGAGCGAATCAGCCCCAGCATTTT	CASSRGGQGANQPQHF	TRBD1	TRBV3-1	NA	TRBJ1-5
TGTGCCAGCAGTTCGACAGGGGGCTACACTGAAGCTTTCTTT	CASSSTGGYTEAFF	TRBD1	TRBV12-3/TRBV12-4	once	TRBJ1-1
TGTGCCAGCTCACCAGGACAGAACACCGGGGAGCTGTTTTTT	CASSPGQNTGELFF	NA	TRBV18	few	TRBJ2-2
TGTGCCACCAGTGATATTTACAATGAGCAGTTCTTC	CATSDIYNEQFF	NA	TRBV24-1	NA	TRBJ2-1
TGTGCCAGCACCACCGCCCAGGGGGTTCCGAACTATGGCTACACCTTC	CASTTAQGVPNYGYTF	TRBD1	TRBV28	once	TRBJ1-2
TGCAGTCCTCATGGACAGGGTAACAATGAGCAGTTCTTC	CSPHGQGNNEQFF	TRBD1	TRBV20-1	NA	TRBJ2-1
TGTGCCAGCAGCTTAGTTACTAGCGGGAGTTATGGTTACGAGCAGTACTTC	CASSLVTSGSYGYEQYF	TRBD2	TRBV11-2	NA	TRBJ2-7
TGTGCCAGCAGCCCCGAGACAGATTTCCTCACTGAAGCTTTCTTT	CASSPETDFLTEAFF	NA	TRBV14	NA	TRBJ1-1
TGTGCCAGCAGCCAGAGGGGACAGGGGATTCATACGCAGTATTTT	CASSQRGQGIHTQYF	TRBD1	TRBV4-2	NA	TRBJ2-3
TGTGCCAGCAGTTACTCGAATTCGGGGGATTGGGAGACCCAGTACTTC	CASSYSNSGDWETQYF	NA	TRBV6-5	NA	TRBJ2-5
TGTGCCAGCAGTTACACACCGGGACAGGGATTTAAAAACATTCAGTACTTC	CASSYTPGQGFKNIQYF	TRBD1	TRBV6-2/TRBV6-3	NA	TRBJ2-4
TGTGCCCGCAGCCCAAACCCGGGGGGGAACACAGATACGCAGTATTTT	CARSPNPGGNTDTQYF	TRBD2	TRBV12-3/TRBV12-4	NA	TRBJ2-3